The table lists the clone carrying this T cell receptor (beta chain) with a count of one. Its specificity is unknown. A multiplex PCR was run with 60 Vbeta primers and 13 Jbeta primers. Only in-frame clones appear in the TCRdb table, and some are missing; sequencing was by immunoSEQ multiplex PCR. The sample has approximately 160,000 clones; roughly four fifths are singletons. The ends were cut back, 8 bases at V and 9 bases at J, with 16 bases in the middle. The germline V gene encodes CDR1 MDHEN and CDR2 SYDVKM. The CDR3 runs to 13 residues. The data were taken from a study of cytomegalovirus exposure and HLA in healthy donors. Regarding the study as a whole: Later work associated approximately 17,000 TCR beta sequences with HLA alleles at 0.05 false discovery rate. Researchers catalogued approximately 170 TCR beta chains as cytomegalovirus-associated. Many donors carried some public TCRs, although rarity characterized most TCR sequences.

The source material was PBMCs. The receptor's source is a girl aged 2-9 years in good health and CMV-seropositive. The chain combines TRBV28 with TRBJ2-2, with D possibly being TRBD1 (6 bases). CDR3 loop: CASSRDKLWELFF. As DNA, the CDR3 is TGTGCCAGCTCCCGGGACAAACTTTGGGAGCTGTTTTTT.